The rows below give T cell receptor beta chains drawn from one sample of a study of post-analysis software for immune sequencing data. TCRdb reprocessed the PCR reads with MiXCR, giving one entry per CDR3 protein. In the table there are about 260,000 distinct CDR3 sequences, less than 40% of which are singletons. The sequencing input was blood. These receptors came from a girl aged 10 to 17 with multiple sclerosis. The CDR3 runs from the conserved cysteine through the conserved F or W. The D gene is left open where the match is weak. The listing skips clone size in some rows; elsewhere it reads once, few, many or a size class.

clone size	D gene	V gene	J gene	CDR3 protein	CDR3 DNA
.	TRBD1	TRBV20-1	TRBJ1-5	CSARRTGLPDQPQHF	TGCAGTGCTAGAAGGACAGGGCTCCCTGATCAGCCCCAGCATTTT
many	.	TRBV4-1	TRBJ1-3	CASSQDVAVGNTIYF	TGCGCCAGCAGCCAAGATGTGGCGGTTGGAAACACCATATATTTT
many	.	TRBV29-1	TRBJ1-6	CSGRAREGSPLHF	TGCAGCGGAAGAGCCCGGGAGGGCTCACCCCTCCACTTT
.	TRBD1	TRBV20-1	TRBJ1-1	CSARDHRGNTEAFF	TGCAGTGCTAGAGATCACAGGGGCAACACTGAAGCTTTCTTT
many	.	TRBV20-1	TRBJ1-2	CSAHPSGYGYTF	TGCAGTGCTCATCCGAGTGGGTATGGCTACACCTTC
few	TRBD1	TRBV2	TRBJ2-7	CAGKTGPYEQYF	TGTGCCGGAAAGACAGGGCCCTACGAGCAGTACTTC
.	TRBD1	TRBV6-5	TRBJ1-1	CASSWDRGVVGFF	TGTGCCAGCAGTTGGGACAGGGGGGTAGTGGGTTTCTTT
.	.	TRBV6-1	TRBJ2-7	CASSERWVGSGYEQYF	TGTGCCAGCAGTGAACGTTGGGTGGGATCGGGCTACGAGCAGTACTTC
.	TRBD2	TRBV27	TRBJ2-7	CASSLLAGGLTYEQYF	TGTGCCAGCAGCTTACTAGCGGGGGGACTTACCTACGAGCAGTACTTC
.	TRBD2	TRBV30	TRBJ2-1	CAWASRGGIGEQFF	TGTGCCTGGGCTAGCCGGGGGGGGATTGGTGAGCAGTTCTTC
.	TRBD1	TRBV28	TRBJ2-7	CASSQGTGGTEQYF	TGTGCCAGCAGCCAAGGGACAGGGGGTACCGAGCAGTACTTC